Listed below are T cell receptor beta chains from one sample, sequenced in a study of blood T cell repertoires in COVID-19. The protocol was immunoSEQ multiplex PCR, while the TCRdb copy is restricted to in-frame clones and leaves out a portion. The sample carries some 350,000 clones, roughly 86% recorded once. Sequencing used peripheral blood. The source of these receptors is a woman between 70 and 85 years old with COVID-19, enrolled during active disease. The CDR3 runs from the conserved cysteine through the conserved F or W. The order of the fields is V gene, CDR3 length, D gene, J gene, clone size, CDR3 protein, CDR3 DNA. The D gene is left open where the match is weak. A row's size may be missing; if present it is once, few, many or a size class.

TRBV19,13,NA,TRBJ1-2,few,CASSSHSNYGYTF,TGTGCCAGTAGTAGCCACAGCAACTATGGCTACACCTTC
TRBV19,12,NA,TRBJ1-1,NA,CASISGNTEAFF,TGTGCCAGTATTTCGGGGAACACTGAAGCTTTCTTT
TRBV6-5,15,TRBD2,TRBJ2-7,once,CASSTVGLAAYEQYF,TGTGCCAGCAGTACGGTGGGACTAGCGGCCTACGAGCAGTACTTC
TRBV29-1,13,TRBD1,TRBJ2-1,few,CSARDRPHNEQFF,TGCAGCGCTCGGGACAGGCCTCACAATGAGCAGTTCTTC
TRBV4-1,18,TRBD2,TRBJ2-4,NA,CASSLIWISGGARDIQYF,TGCGCCAGCAGCCTTATATGGATCAGCGGGGGGGCTCGGGACATTCAGTACTTC
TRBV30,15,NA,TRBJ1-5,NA,CAWSVYSDRNQPQHF,TGTGCCTGGAGTGTCTACAGTGATCGCAATCAGCCCCAGCATTTT
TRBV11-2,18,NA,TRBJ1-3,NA,CASSLDRSGQRSGNTIYF,TGTGCCAGCAGCTTAGATAGATCAGGACAACGCTCTGGAAACACCATATATTTT
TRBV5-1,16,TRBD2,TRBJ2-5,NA,CASSVLAGGAKETQYF,TGCGCCAGCAGCGTTTTAGCGGGGGGGGCTAAAGAGACCCAGTACTTC
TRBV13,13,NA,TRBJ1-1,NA,CASSAGQFTEAFF,TGTGCCAGCAGCGCCGGACAGTTCACTGAAGCTTTCTTT
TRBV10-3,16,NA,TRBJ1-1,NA,CAIRGGTGMTEAEAFF,TGTGCCATCAGAGGCGGAACAGGGATGACAGAAGCTGAAGCTTTCTTT
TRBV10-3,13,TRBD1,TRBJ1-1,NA,CAISEGTGLRAFF,TGTGCCATCAGTGAAGGGACAGGGTTGAGAGCTTTCTTT
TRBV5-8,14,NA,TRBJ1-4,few,CASSRGGLGEKLFF,TGTGCCAGCAGCCGGGGGGGGTTGGGTGAAAAACTGTTTTTT
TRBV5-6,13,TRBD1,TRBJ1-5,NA,CASSFGTDQPQHF,TGTGCCAGCAGCTTCGGGACAGATCAGCCCCAGCATTTT
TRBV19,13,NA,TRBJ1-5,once,CATQGTRLHPQHF,TGTGCCACACAAGGGACAAGATTACATCCCCAGCATTTT
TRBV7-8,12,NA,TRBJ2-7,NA,CASSLGGDEQYF,TGTGCCAGCAGCTTAGGGGGCGACGAGCAGTACTTC
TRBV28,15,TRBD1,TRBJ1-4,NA,CASVSQGAGNEKLFF,TGTGCCAGCGTATCACAGGGGGCGGGAAATGAAAAACTGTTTTTT
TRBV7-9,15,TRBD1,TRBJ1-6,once,CASSPGTGDNSPLHF,TGTGCCAGCAGCCCCGGGACAGGGGATAATTCACCCCTCCACTTT
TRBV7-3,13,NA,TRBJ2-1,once,CASSPRVRGEQFF,TGTGCCAGCAGCCCACGGGTTCGGGGTGAGCAGTTCTTC
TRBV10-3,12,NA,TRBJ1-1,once,CAISNNREEAFF,TGTGCCATCAGTAATAACAGGGAGGAAGCTTTCTTT
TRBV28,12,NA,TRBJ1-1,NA,CASSFRGGEAFF,TGTGCCAGCAGTTTTAGGGGGGGGGAAGCTTTCTTT
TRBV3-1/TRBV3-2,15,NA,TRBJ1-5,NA,CASSLSGVSNQPQHF,TGTGCCAGCAGCCTTTCGGGGGTTAGCAATCAGCCCCAGCATTTT
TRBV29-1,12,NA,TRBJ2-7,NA,CSGLGGYYEQYF,TGCAGCGGCCTGGGCGGGTACTACGAGCAGTACTTC
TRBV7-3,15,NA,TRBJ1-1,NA,CASSLLAGYGTEAFF,TGTGCCAGCAGCCTCTTGGCGGGGTATGGGACTGAAGCTTTCTTT
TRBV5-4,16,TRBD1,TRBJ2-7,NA,CASRDRKTGFYGEQYF,TGTGCCAGCAGAGACCGGAAGACAGGGTTCTATGGCGAGCAGTACTTC
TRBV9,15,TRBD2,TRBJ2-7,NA,CASSVAGGRAYEQYF,TGTGCCAGCAGCGTAGCGGGGGGGCGGGCCTACGAGCAGTACTTC
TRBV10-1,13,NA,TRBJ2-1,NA,CASSRGGNNEQFF,TGCGCCAGCAGTCGAGGCGGGAACAATGAGCAGTTCTTC
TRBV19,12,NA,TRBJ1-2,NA,CASRHGNYGYTF,TGTGCCAGTAGGCACGGGAATTATGGCTACACCTTC
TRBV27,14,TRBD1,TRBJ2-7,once,CASSLGTGAYEQYF,TGTGCCAGCAGTTTAGGGACAGGGGCATACGAGCAGTACTTC
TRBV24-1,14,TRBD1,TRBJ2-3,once,CATRDRGAADTQYF,TGTGCCACCAGGGACAGGGGCGCAGCAGATACGCAGTATTTT
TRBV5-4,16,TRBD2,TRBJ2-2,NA,CASSASFSGGAGELFF,TGTGCCAGCAGCGCCTCGTTTAGCGGGGGGGCCGGGGAGCTGTTTTTT
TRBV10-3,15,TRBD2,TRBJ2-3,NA,CAISETAGRRDTQYF,TGTGCCATCAGTGAGACAGCGGGGCGGAGAGATACGCAGTATTTT
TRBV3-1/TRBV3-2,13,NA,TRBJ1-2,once,CASSQDVGRSYTF,TGTGCCAGCAGCCAAGATGTGGGGAGAAGCTACACCTTC
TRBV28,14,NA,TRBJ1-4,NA,CASSSRGNREKLFF,TGTGCCAGCAGCTCAAGGGGGAACCGGGAAAAACTGTTTTTT
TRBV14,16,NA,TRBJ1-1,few,CASSQGVWSGSFEAFF,TGTGCCAGCAGCCAAGGAGTATGGTCAGGTTCTTTTGAAGCTTTCTTT
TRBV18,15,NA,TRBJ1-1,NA,CASSLLSDRHTEAFF,TGTGCCAGCTCTCTCCTTTCCGACAGGCACACTGAAGCTTTCTTT
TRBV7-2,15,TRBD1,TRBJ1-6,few,CASSSGTGYNSPLHF,TGTGCCAGCAGCTCCGGGACAGGTTATAATTCACCCCTCCACTTT
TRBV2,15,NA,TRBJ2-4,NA,CASRTTALAKNIQYF,TGTGCCAGCAGGACGACAGCCCTAGCCAAAAACATTCAGTACTTC
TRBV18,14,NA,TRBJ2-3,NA,CASSHGGRTDTQYF,TGTGCCAGCTCCCACGGGGGTCGCACAGATACGCAGTATTTT
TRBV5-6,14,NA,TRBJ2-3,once,CASSSQVLADTQYF,TGTGCCAGCAGCTCACAGGTTCTCGCAGATACGCAGTATTTT
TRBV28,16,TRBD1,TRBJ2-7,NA,CASSHPHLDRVPEQYF,TGTGCCAGCAGCCATCCTCATTTAGACAGGGTCCCCGAGCAGTACTTC
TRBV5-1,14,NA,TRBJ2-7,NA,CASGGGPSADEQYF,TGCGCCAGCGGGGGGGGCCCTTCGGCGGACGAGCAGTACTTC
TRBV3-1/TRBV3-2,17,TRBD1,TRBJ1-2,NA,CASSQLTGTGPFYGYTF,TGTGCCAGCAGCCAGTTGACCGGGACAGGACCCTTCTATGGCTACACCTTC
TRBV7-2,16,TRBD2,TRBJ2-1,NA,CASSLRLAGIHNEQFF,TGTGCCAGCAGCTTAAGGCTAGCGGGGATACACAATGAGCAGTTCTTC
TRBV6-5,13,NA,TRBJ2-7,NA,CASSPQGSDEQYF,TGTGCCAGCAGTCCTCAGGGGAGTGACGAGCAGTACTTC
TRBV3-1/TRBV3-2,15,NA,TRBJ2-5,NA,CASSLGGAPQETQYF,TGTGCCAGCAGCCTAGGTGGGGCCCCACAAGAGACCCAGTACTTC
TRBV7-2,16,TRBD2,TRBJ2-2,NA,CASSSSGGAVAGELFF,TGTGCCAGCAGCTCTAGCGGGGGGGCCGTCGCCGGGGAGCTGTTTTTT
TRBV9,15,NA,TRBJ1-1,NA,CASSVAQGMNTEAFF,TGTGCCAGCAGCGTTGCACAGGGCATGAACACTGAAGCTTTCTTT
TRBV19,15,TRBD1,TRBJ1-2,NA,CASSSSTGGNYGYTF,TGTGCCAGTAGTTCATCGACAGGGGGGAACTATGGCTACACCTTC
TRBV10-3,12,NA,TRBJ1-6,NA,CATFGGNSPLHF,TGTGCCACCTTCGGGGGTAATTCACCCCTCCACTTT
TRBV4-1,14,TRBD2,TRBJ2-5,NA,CASSHTGGKETQYF,TGCGCCAGCAGCCACACCGGGGGGAAAGAGACCCAGTACTTC
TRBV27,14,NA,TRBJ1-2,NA,CASSLRREGVGYTF,TGTGCCAGCAGTTTAAGAAGGGAGGGTGTTGGCTACACCTTC
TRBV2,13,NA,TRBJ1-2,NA,CASRVDGSYGYTF,TGTGCCAGCCGGGTCGACGGTTCCTATGGCTACACCTTC
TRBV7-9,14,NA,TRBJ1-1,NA,CASSLGPQGFEAFF,TGTGCCAGCAGCTTAGGTCCTCAGGGCTTCGAGGCTTTCTTT
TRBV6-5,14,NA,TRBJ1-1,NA,CATEPTGMGTEAFF,TGTGCCACCGAGCCTACAGGGATGGGCACTGAAGCTTTCTTT
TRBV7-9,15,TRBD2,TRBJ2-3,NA,CASSPGAGGTDTQYF,TGTGCCAGCAGCCCAGGGGCGGGGGGAACAGATACGCAGTATTTT
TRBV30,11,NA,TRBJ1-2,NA,CAWSGAGKHTF,TGTGCCTGGAGTGGGGCAGGGAAACACACCTTC
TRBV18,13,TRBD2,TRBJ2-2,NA,CASSPTSAGELFF,TGTGCCAGCTCACCAACTAGCGCTGGGGAGCTGTTTTTT
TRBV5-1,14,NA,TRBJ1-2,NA,CASSLGVGATDYTF,TGCGCCAGCAGCTTGGGTGTGGGGGCTACTGACTACACCTTC
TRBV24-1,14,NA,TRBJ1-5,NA,CATSDTGANQPQHF,TGTGCCACCAGTGATACAGGAGCAAATCAGCCCCAGCATTTT
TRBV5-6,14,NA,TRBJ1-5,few,CASSFGGTYQPQHF,TGTGCCAGCAGCTTTGGGGGGACTTATCAGCCCCAGCATTTT